These 18 T cell receptor beta chains came from one sample sequenced in a study of PD-L1 blockade in urothelial cancer. Data came from immunoSEQ multiplex PCR; TCRdb stores just in-frame clones and leaves some out. The repertoire holds roughly 100,000 clones, with approximately 88% as singletons. Time point reported: pretreatment peripheral blood. The sample was PBMCs, taken around atezolizumab (anti-PD-L1) treatment. The receptors stem from a woman over 75 with urothelial cancer.

The V gene is TRBV7-3, the J gene TRBJ1-1; D not certain. The CDR3 is 13 residues long. Germline V gene data show CDR1 as SGHTA and CDR2 as FQGTGA. Between the trimmed V and J ends, which lost 5 bases and 1 base, there was a span of 8 bases. CDR3 nucleotide sequence: TGTGCCAGCAGCCCTTTGGCGAACACTGAAGCTTTCTTT. Protein product: CASSPLANTEAFF.

The gene calls are TRBV27 and TRBJ1-2; 8 bases agree with TRBD1. Unmatched junction bases numbered 7, after V lost 2 bases and J lost 5 bases. The germline CDR1 and CDR2 sequences are MNHEY and SMNVEV (reference sequence). This CDR3 has 15 amino acids. CDR3 DNA sequence: TGTGCCAGCAGTTTAGTTGGGACAGGTGAATATGGCTACACCTTC. Translating it yields CASSLVGTGEYGYTF.

The rearrangement uses TRBV5-5 and TRBJ2-2, with 11 bases matching TRBD1. With 9 bases clipped from V and 5 bases from J, the junction kept 6 bases outside the gene matches. There are 14 residues in the CDR3. Germline loops: CDR1 SGHKS, CDR2 YYEKEE (reference sequence). DNA for the CDR3: TGTGCCACCGGACAGGGGGCGCGTACCGGGGAGCTGTTTTTT. Amino acid sequence: CATGQGARTGELFF. Full variable domain (remainder filled in from reference TRBV5-5 and TRBJ2-2): DAGVTQSPTHLIKTRGQQVTLRCSPISGHKSVSWYQQVLGQGPQFIFQYYEKEERGRGNFPDRFSARQFPNYSSELNVNALLLGDSALYLCATGQGARTGELFFGEGSRLTVL.

The gene calls are TRBV28 and TRBJ1-1; D gene ambiguous. CDR1 MDHEN and CDR2 SYDVKM come from the germline V gene. Trimming shortened V by 6 bases and J by 5 bases, and 16 bases separated the two germline ends. The CDR3 length is 14 residues. The CDR3 DNA is TGTGCCAGCAGGCCTCCCCGGGTTGGGACTGAAGCTTTCTTT. It translates to CASRPPRVGTEAFF.

The V and J genes are TRBV28 and TRBJ2-7, with TRBD1 matching over 7 bases. V dropped 7 bases and J dropped 0; count of bases not matched to a gene: 6. The CDR3 has 14 amino acids. Germline assignment: CDR1 MDHEN and CDR2 SYDVKM. The CDR3 here is CASTNRDSSYEQYF. CDR3 nucleotides: TGTGCCAGCACCAATAGGGACAGCTCCTACGAGCAGTACTTC.

This clone was seen more than once but under ten times. V and J are TRBV28 and TRBJ1-3; 7 positions agree with TRBD1. This CDR3 region has 16 residues. Trimming cost V 6 bases and J 0 bases; bases outside gene matches: 8. The germline CDR1 and CDR2 sequences are MDHEN and SYDVKM. The CDR3 here is CASRGSGDSSGNTIYF. The CDR3 region has the DNA TGTGCCAGCAGGGGTTCAGGGGACAGCTCTGGAAACACCATATATTTT.

The rearrangement uses TRBV7-3 and TRBJ1-2, with a tentative D call TRBD1 (6 bases). The CDR3 runs 13 residues. Germline V lookup: CDR1 SGHTA, CDR2 FQGTGA. V was cut by 5 bases and J by 6 bases, with 13 bases left in between. CDR3 in DNA: TGTGCCAGCAGCCCTACAGGGACTAATGGCTACACCTTC. It translates to CASSPTGTNGYTF.

This rearrangement joins TRBV19 to TRBJ1-3; a possible D gene is TRBD1 (6 bases). In germline, CDR1 is LNHDA, CDR2 SQIVND (reference sequence). The ends were cut back, 7 bases at V and 3 bases at J, with 22 bases in the middle. CDR3 size: 17 residues. The CDR3 DNA sequence: TGTGCCAGTACTCATCGCGGGGGGCGCGGGTTTGGAAACACCATATATTTT. Translated, it gives CASTHRGGRGFGNTIYF.

V gene TRBV6-5 combines with J gene TRBJ2-2, with TRBD2 identical over 7 bases. The CDR3 has 15 amino acids. Germline-derived CDR1 and CDR2 are MNHEY and SVGAGI. Trimming at V came to 10 bases and at J to 0 bases, leaving 8 bases not matched to a gene. The CDR3 coding sequence is TGTGCCACCGCTATTGGACTAGCGAACACCGGGGAGCTGTTTTTT. As protein: CATAIGLANTGELFF.

This chain joins TRBV10-3 and TRBJ2-7; the match to TRBD2 covers 11 bases. With 6 bases clipped from V and 5 bases from J, the junction kept 9 bases outside the gene matches. Germline V CDR1 and CDR2: ENHRY, SYGVKD. The CDR3 runs to 15 residues. CDR3 amino acids: CAIRDLAGGPNEQYF. CDR3 bases: TGTGCCATCAGGGACTTAGCGGGAGGGCCGAACGAGCAGTACTTC.

The genes are TRBV27 and TRBJ2-6; D call uncertain. V lost 3 bases, J lost 3 bases, and 12 bases lay in between. The germline CDR1 and CDR2 sequences are MNHEY and SMNVEV (reference sequence). The CDR3 totals 16 residues. CDR3 sequence reads: CASSFSTSVGANVLTF. Written as DNA, the CDR3 is TGTGCCAGCAGTTTCTCGACATCGGTTGGGGCCAACGTCCTGACTTTC.

This clone has a single count. The V and J genes are TRBV19 and TRBJ1-2, with unresolved D. Germline V gene sequence: CDR1 LNHDA, CDR2 SQIVND (reference sequence). V lost 6 bases, J lost 7 bases, and 21 bases lay in between. The CDR3 spans 15 residues. The CDR3 here is CASRPLAGKAGGYTF. In DNA, the CDR3 is TGTGCCAGTAGGCCTCTAGCTGGAAAGGCTGGTGGCTACACCTTC.

The chain links TRBV10-3 to TRBJ1-2; TRBD1 might be the D (5 bases). V was cut by 8 bases and J by 7 bases, with 14 bases left in between. In germline, CDR1 is ENHRY, CDR2 SYGVKD. The CDR3 consists of 12 residues. CDR3 amino acids: CAIGAGNRGYTF. The CDR3 nucleotides are TGTGCCATCGGAGCAGGGAACCGTGGCTACACCTTC.

This clone has a single count. The chain employs TRBV9 and TRBJ2-3, with a weak D call TRBD2 (6 bases). This CDR3 contains 16 residues. From germline, CDR1 is SGDLS and CDR2 YYNGEE. V was cut by 3 bases and J by 5 bases, with 19 bases left in between. CDR3 DNA sequence: TGTGCCAGCAGCGCTAGACTGACGGGAGCGATAGATACGCAGTATTTT. Its translation is CASSARLTGAIDTQYF.

The rearrangement links TRBV28 to TRBJ2-3; no firm D call. The CDR3 runs to 14 residues. The germline V and J ends were trimmed by 2 bases and 2 bases, with 8 bases remaining between them. CDR1 and CDR2 from the germline V gene are MDHEN and SYDVKM. CDR3 region: CASSLGQLTDTQYF. The CDR3, as DNA: TGTGCCAGCAGTTTAGGGCAACTCACAGATACGCAGTATTTT. The complete variable domain, with remaining parts taken from reference TRBV28 and TRBJ2-3, reads DVKVTQSSRYLVKRTGEKVFLECVQDMDHENMFWYRQDPGLGLRLIYFSYDVKMKEKGDIPEGYSVSREKKERFSLILESASTNQTSMYLCASSLGQLTDTQYFGPGTRLTVL.

The J gene is TRBJ1-2, the V gene TRBV15; D is ambiguous. CDR1 is LNHNV, CDR2 YYDKDF, per germline (reference sequence). CDR3 length: 14 amino acids. V was cut by 1 base and J by 6 bases, with 12 bases left in between. The CDR3 DNA reads as TGTGCCACCAGCAGAGTCGGAGCTACCGATGGCTACACCTTC. Protein: CATSRVGATDGYTF.

The V and J genes are TRBV19 and TRBJ2-3; possibly TRBD1 for D (5 bases). Trimming pared 7 bases from V and 6 bases from J, leaving 14 bases between. Germline assignment: CDR1 LNHDA and CDR2 SQIVND (reference sequence). The CDR3 has 13 residues. CDR3: CASNTGTTDTQYF. The CDR3 DNA sequence: TGTGCCAGTAATACAGGAACTACCGATACGCAGTATTTT.

This chain links TRBV18 with TRBJ2-2; 12 bases fit TRBD2. V gave up 4 bases and J gave up 3 bases; unmatched junction bases: 9. CDR1 is KGHSH and CDR2 is LQKENI in the germline V gene. The CDR3 is 18 amino acids. CDR3 protein: CASSQIKTSGRYTGELFF. CDR3 DNA sequence: TGTGCCAGCTCACAGATTAAGACTAGCGGGAGATACACCGGGGAGCTGTTTTTT.